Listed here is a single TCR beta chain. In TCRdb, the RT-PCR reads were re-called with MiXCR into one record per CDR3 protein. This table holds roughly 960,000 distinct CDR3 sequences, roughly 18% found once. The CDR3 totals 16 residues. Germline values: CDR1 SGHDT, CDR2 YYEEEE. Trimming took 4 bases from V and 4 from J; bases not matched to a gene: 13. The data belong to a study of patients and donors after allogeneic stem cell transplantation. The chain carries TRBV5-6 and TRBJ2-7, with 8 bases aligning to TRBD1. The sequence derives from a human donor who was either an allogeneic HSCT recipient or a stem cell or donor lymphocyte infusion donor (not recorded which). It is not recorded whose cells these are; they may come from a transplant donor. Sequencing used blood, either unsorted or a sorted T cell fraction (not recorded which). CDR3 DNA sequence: TGTGCCAGCAGCAGCATAGGACAGGGCCGAAGTTACGAGCAGTACTTC. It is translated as CASSSIGQGRSYEQYF.